This T cell receptor beta chain appears in the sequencing data of a study of cytomegalovirus exposure and HLA in healthy donors. Across the whole study: Among around 200 million T cells, an earlier analysis found 117 million unique TCR beta sequences.

Germline V lookup: CDR1 MGHRA, CDR2 YSYEKL. CDR3 size: 15 residues. The germline V and J ends were trimmed by 0 bases and 3 bases, with 12 bases remaining between them. The PCR contained 60 Vbeta and 13 Jbeta primers. Data came from immunoSEQ multiplex PCR; TCRdb stores just in-frame clones and leaves some out. The top ten clones hold about 0.93% of a sample with about 170,000 clones, roughly 79% of them seen once. Whereas donors were nominally healthy upon sampling, unrecorded immune exposures were probable. The rearrangement uses TRBV4-1 and TRBJ2-7; TRBD2 might be the D (5 bases). The sample taken for sequencing was PBMCs. The origin of this receptor is a woman aged 45-60 years in good health and CMV-seropositive. The CDR3 region is CASSQDEGRDYEQYF. The CDR3, as DNA: TGCGCCAGCAGCCAAGATGAGGGAAGAGACTACGAGCAGTACTTC.